These 2 T cell receptor beta chains share one sample of origin, sequenced in a study of CD8 T cells in Susac syndrome. Random hexamers were used to reverse transcribe the RNA input (about 0.5 to 1 ug). One entry per CDR3 protein results from TCRdb running MiXCR on the immunoSEQ multiplex PCR reads. The sample consists of around 190,000 distinct CDR3 sequences, approximately 94% of them appearing once. Sequenced: CD4+ T cells from PBMCs. Receptor source: a human donor in good health.

The CDR3 region is CASSPPTGEAETQYF. Here the CDR3 DNA reads TGTGCCAGCTCACCACCGACAGGGGAGGCAGAGACCCAGTACTTC. The genes are TRBV18 and TRBJ2-5, with 8 bases aligning to TRBD1. CDR1 KGHSH and CDR2 LQKENI come from the germline V gene. CDR3 length equals 15 residues. Trimming cost V 0 bases and J 4 bases; bases outside gene matches: 4.

This clonotype was seen more than once but under ten times. V usage is TRBV29-1 and J usage is TRBJ1-1, with D hard to call. Between the trimmed V and J ends, which lost 5 bases and 0 bases, there was a span of 1 base. This CDR3 is 10 amino acids long. CDR1 and CDR2 (germline): SQVTM, ANQGSEA. This chain's CDR3 is CSVLNTEAFF. CDR3 bases: TGCAGCGTTCTGAACACTGAAGCTTTCTTT.